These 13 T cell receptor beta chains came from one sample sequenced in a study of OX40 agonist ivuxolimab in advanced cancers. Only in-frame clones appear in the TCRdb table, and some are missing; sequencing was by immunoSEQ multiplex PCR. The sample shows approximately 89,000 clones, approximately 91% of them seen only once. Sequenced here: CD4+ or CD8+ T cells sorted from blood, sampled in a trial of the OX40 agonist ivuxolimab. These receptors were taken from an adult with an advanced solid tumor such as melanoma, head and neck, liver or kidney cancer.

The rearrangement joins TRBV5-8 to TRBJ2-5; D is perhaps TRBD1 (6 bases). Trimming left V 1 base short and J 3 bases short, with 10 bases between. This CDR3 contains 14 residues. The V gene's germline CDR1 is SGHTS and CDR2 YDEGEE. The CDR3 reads CASSLRTVKETQYF. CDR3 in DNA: TGTGCCAGCAGCTTGAGGACAGTTAAAGAGACCCAGTACTTC.

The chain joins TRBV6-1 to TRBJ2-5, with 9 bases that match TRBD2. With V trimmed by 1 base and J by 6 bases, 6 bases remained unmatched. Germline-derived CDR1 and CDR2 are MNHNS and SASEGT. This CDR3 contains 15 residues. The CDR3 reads CASSEGGGGAQTQYF. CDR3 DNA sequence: TGTGCCAGCAGTGAAGGGGGCGGGGGGGCACAGACCCAGTACTTC.

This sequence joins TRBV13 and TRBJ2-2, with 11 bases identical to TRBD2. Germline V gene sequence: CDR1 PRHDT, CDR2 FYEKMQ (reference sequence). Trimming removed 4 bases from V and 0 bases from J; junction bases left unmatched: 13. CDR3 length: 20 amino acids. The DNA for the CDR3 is TGTGCCAGCAGCTCTATCACCACACCTAGCGGGGGGCCGAACACCGGGGAGCTGTTTTTT. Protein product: CASSSITTPSGGPNTGELFF.

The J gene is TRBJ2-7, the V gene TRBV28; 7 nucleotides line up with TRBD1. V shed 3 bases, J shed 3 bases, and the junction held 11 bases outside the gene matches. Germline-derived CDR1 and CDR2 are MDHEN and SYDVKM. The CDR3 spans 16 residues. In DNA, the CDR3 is TGTGCCAGCAGTTTTCCTAGAGACAGGGACGACTACGAGCAGTACTTC. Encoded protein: CASSFPRDRDDYEQYF.

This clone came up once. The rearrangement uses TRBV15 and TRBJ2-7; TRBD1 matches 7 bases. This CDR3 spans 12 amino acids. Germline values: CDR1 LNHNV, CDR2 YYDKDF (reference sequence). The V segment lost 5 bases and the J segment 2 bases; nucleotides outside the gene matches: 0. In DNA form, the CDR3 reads TGTGCCACCAGCGGGACAGCCTACGAGCAGTACTTC. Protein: CATSGTAYEQYF.

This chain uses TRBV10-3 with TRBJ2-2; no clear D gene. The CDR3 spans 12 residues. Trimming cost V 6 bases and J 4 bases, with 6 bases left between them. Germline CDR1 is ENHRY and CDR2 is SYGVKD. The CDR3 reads CAIRQTTGELFF. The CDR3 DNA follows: TGTGCCATCAGACAGACCACCGGGGAGCTGTTTTTT.

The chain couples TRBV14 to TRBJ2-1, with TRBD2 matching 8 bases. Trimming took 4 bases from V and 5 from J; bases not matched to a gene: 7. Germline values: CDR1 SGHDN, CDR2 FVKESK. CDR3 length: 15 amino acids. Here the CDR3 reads CASSRFGGVDNEQFF. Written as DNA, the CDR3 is TGTGCCAGCAGCCGCTTCGGGGGGGTAGACAATGAGCAGTTCTTC.

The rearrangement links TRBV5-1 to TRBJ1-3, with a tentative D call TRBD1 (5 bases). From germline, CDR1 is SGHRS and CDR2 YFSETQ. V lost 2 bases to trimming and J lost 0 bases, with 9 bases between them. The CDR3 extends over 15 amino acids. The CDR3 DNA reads TGCGCCAGCAGCTTAGGGGCTGCCTCTGGAAACACCATATATTTT. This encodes CASSLGAASGNTIYF.

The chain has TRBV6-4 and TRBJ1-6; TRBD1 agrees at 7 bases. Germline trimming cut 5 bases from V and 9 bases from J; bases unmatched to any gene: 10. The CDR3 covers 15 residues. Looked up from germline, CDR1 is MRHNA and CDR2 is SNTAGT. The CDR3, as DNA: TGTGCCAGCAGTCCCAACAGGGGAAACTTTTCACCCCTCCACTTT. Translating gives CASSPNRGNFSPLHF.

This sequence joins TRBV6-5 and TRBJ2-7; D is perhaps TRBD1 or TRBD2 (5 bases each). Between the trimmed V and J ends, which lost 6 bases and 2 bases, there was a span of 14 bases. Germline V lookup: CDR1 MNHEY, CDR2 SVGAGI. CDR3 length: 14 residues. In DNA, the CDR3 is TGTGCCAGCAGAAGTGGGACCGCGACCTACGAGCAGTACTTC. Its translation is CASRSGTATYEQYF.

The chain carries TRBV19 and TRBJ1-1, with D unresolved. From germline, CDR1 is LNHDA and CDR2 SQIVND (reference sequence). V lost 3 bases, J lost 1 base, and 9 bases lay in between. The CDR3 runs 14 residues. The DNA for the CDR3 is TGTGCCAGTAGTATTCAATGGGGGAACACTGAAGCTTTCTTT. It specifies CASSIQWGNTEAFF.

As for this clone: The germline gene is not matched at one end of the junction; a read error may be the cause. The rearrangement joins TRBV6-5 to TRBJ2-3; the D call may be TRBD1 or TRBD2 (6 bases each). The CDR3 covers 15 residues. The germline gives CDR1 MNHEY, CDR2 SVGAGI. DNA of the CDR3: TGTGCCAGCAGGCCTGGGGGGCGCAGCACAGGTACGCAGTATTTT. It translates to CASRPGGRSTGTQYF.

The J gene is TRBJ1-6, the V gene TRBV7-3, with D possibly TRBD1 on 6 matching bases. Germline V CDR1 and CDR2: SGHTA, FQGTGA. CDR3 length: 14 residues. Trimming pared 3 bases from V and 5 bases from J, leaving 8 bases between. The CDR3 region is CASSFTGNNSPLHF. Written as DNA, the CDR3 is TGTGCCAGCAGCTTTACAGGGAATAATTCACCCCTCCACTTT.